This T cell receptor beta chain appears in the sequencing data of a study of blood T cell repertoires in COVID-19. Study details: Sample material is recorded as cDNA or gDNA derived from T cells, B-cell-depleted T cells, or PBMCs.

With 5 bases clipped from V and 1 base from J, the junction kept 4 bases outside the gene matches. Germline loops: CDR1 MNHEY, CDR2 SVGAGI. The CDR3 has 15 residues. Patients in Seattle were enrolled during active infection, then followed longitudinally. Original methodology: Reference gene primers were amplified, and this amplification served to estimate nucleated cell counts. Sequencing used immunoSEQ multiplex PCR; TCRdb keeps in-frame clones, though not all of them. The D gene and trimming were derived from the DNA, and the V and J assignments and clone size from that table. Of about 300,000 clones listed, roughly 80% are singletons.

The sequencing input was peripheral blood. This TCR came from a human donor with COVID-19, enrolled during active disease. The donor label of this sample is uncertain. The chain employs TRBV6-5 and TRBJ2-2; 7 positions match TRBD2. CDR3 bases: TGTGCCAGCAGTCTTCTAGCGGTGAACACCGGGGAGCTGTTTTTT. Translation: CASSLLAVNTGELFF.